The 27 T cell receptor beta chains reported below all come from one sample, sequenced in a study of immune evolution from preneoplasia to lung adenocarcinoma. Profiling relied on immunoSEQ multiplex PCR, and the TCRdb table lists in-frame clones only, not all of them. The top ten hold about 6.2% of the sample, which has thousands of clones, around four fifths seen once. Sequencing was done on a sample of FFPE lung adenocarcinoma in situ tissue. These TCRs come from a person between 60 and 79 years old with lung adenocarcinoma.

The chain is built from TRBV7-6 and TRBJ2-2; D is undetermined. This CDR3 is 13 amino acids long. The germline V and J ends were trimmed by 0 bases and 6 bases, with 5 bases remaining between them. CDR1 SGHVS and CDR2 FNYEAQ come from the germline V gene. The CDR3 sequence is CASSLARAGELFF. The CDR3 nucleotides are TGTGCCAGCAGCTTAGCAAGGGCCGGGGAGCTGTTTTTT.

The chain recombines TRBV28 with TRBJ2-5, with a weak D call TRBD1 (6 bases). The CDR3 totals 14 residues. The germline CDR1 and CDR2 sequences are MDHEN and SYDVKM. V lost 4 bases to trimming and J lost 4 bases, with 13 bases between them. The CDR3 sequence: CASSSPNRVETQYF. The DNA of the CDR3 is TGTGCCAGCAGTTCCCCCAACAGGGTAGAGACCCAGTACTTC.

The rearrangement uses TRBV10-3 and TRBJ1-2; tentatively, D is TRBD1 (5 bases). Germline CDR1 and CDR2: ENHRY and SYGVKD. The CDR3 runs 16 residues. The V and J ends lost 2 bases and 6 bases respectively, with 19 bases between them. CDR3 nucleotide sequence: TGTGCCATCAGTGAGGAATTGTGGGAGACAGATGATGGCTACACCTTC. This translates into CAISEELWETDDGYTF.

The genes are TRBV5-8 and TRBJ2-4, with 7 bases that match TRBD1. V shed 4 bases and J 8 bases; nucleotides not matched to a gene: 6. Germline V gene data show CDR1 as SGHTS and CDR2 as YDEGEE. This CDR3 has 13 residues. The CDR3 spells CASSAGDRDIQYF. For the CDR3, the DNA is TGTGCCAGCAGCGCAGGAGACAGGGACATTCAGTACTTC.

The gene calls are TRBV16 and TRBJ2-3; the D call may be TRBD1 or TRBD2 (5 bases each). CDR3 length: 16 residues. V lost 0 bases to trimming and J lost 2 bases, with 12 bases between them. Germline CDR1 and CDR2: KGHSY and FQNENV. The CDR3 spells CASSQSYGTDTDTQYF. The CDR3 nucleotides read TGTGCCAGCAGCCAATCCTATGGGACGGACACAGATACGCAGTATTTT.

The chain links TRBV9 to TRBJ2-7; TRBD1 matches at 7 bases. V shed 3 bases and J 0 bases; nucleotides not matched to a gene: 3. The CDR3 has 14 amino acids. Germline V lookup: CDR1 SGDLS, CDR2 YYNGEE. The chain's CDR3 is CASSGRDSSYEQYF. DNA of the CDR3: TGTGCCAGCAGCGGCCGGGACAGCTCCTACGAGCAGTACTTC. Full variable domain (missing parts from reference TRBV9 and TRBJ2-7): DSGVTQTPKHLITATGQRVTLRCSPRSGDLSVYWYQQSLDQGLQFLIQYYNGEERAKGNILERFSAQQFPDLHSELNLSSLELGDSALYFCASSGRDSSYEQYFGPGTRLTVT.

This rearrangement joins TRBV29-1 to TRBJ2-2; D possibly corresponds to TRBD1 (6 bases). CDR1 is SQVTM, CDR2 ANQGSEA, per germline. V lost 4 bases to trimming and J lost 8 bases, with 17 bases between them. The CDR3 spans 14 residues. In nucleotides, the CDR3 is TGCAGCGTTGGGTTGCTGGGGGCGAGAGGGGAGCTGTTTTTT. Its translation is CSVGLLGARGELFF.

The chain has TRBV18 and TRBJ1-1; tentative D call: TRBD1 (5 bases). There are 12 residues in the CDR3. V lost 3 bases, J lost 4 bases, and 6 bases lay in between. Germline-derived CDR1 and CDR2 are KGHSH and LQKENI. The DNA of the CDR3 is TGTGCCAGCTCACCGGACACCACTGAAGCTTTCTTT. Translated, it gives CASSPDTTEAFF.

This CDR3 is CASSDWDRGPYEQYF. The CDR3 coding sequence is TGTGCCAGCAGTGACTGGGACAGGGGCCCCTACGAGCAGTACTTC. The chain employs TRBV6-4 and TRBJ2-7; 10 bases fit TRBD1. Trimming at V came to 1 base and at J to 2 bases, leaving 2 bases not matched to a gene. CDR3 length: 15 amino acids. From germline, CDR1 is MRHNA and CDR2 SNTAGT.

CDR3 nucleotides: TGTGCCAGCGTCCTGAAACAGGGAGGGGGCGAAAAACTGTTTTTT. Translated: CASVLKQGGGEKLFF. This chain connects TRBV19 to TRBJ1-4; 7 bases are a match to TRBD1. Germline assignment: CDR1 LNHDA and CDR2 SQIVND (reference sequence). V dropped 9 bases and J dropped 8; count of bases not matched to a gene: 15. CDR3 length: 15 residues.

This chain links TRBV7-9 with TRBJ1-5; D gene ambiguous. The germline CDR1 and CDR2 sequences are SEHNR and FQNEAQ (reference sequence). Between the trimmed V and J ends, which lost 4 bases and 0 bases, there was a span of 19 bases. The CDR3 is 18 amino acids. The CDR3 DNA is TGTGCCAGCAGCTCAGAGGTTTCGGGGTTTTATAGCAATCAGCCCCAGCATTTT. Translated: CASSSEVSGFYSNQPQHF.

In this sample, this clone is medium-sized. The chain links TRBV6-1 to TRBJ2-2; D gene uncertain. V dropped 10 bases and J dropped 6 bases, with 9 bases sitting between them. Germline CDR1 reads MNHNS; CDR2 reads SASEGT. This CDR3 comprises 11 residues. The CDR3 loop is CATWDAGELFF. In DNA form, the CDR3 reads TGTGCCACGTGGGATGCCGGGGAGCTGTTTTTT.

This chain connects TRBV15 to TRBJ1-2; D is perhaps TRBD1 (6 bases). Germline CDR1 is LNHNV and CDR2 is YYDKDF (reference sequence). V shed 1 base and J shed 7 bases, with 10 bases lying between them. The CDR3 spans 13 residues. CDR3 sequence reads: CATSRGTGTGYTF. The CDR3 DNA reads TGTGCCACCAGCAGAGGTACAGGGACTGGCTACACCTTC.

This sequence joins TRBV4-2 and TRBJ2-5, with 12 bases fitting TRBD2. The germline CDR1 and CDR2 sequences are LGHNA and YNFKEQ. The CDR3 is 14 residues long. The ends lost 5 bases at V and 5 bases at J; junction bases unmatched: 3. This CDR3 reads CASSGGTSGETQYF. CDR3 nucleotide sequence: TGTGCCAGCAGCGGCGGGACTAGCGGGGAGACCCAGTACTTC.

The rearrangement links TRBV15 to TRBJ1-1; 7 positions agree with TRBD1. The CDR3 sequence is 16 residues long. Germline V gene lookup returns CDR1 LNHNV and CDR2 YYDKDF (reference sequence). With 5 bases clipped from V and 3 bases from J, the junction kept 12 bases outside the gene matches. This CDR3 reads CATSGTGTEEYTEAFF. The CDR3, as DNA: TGTGCCACCAGCGGAACCGGGACAGAGGAGTACACTGAAGCTTTCTTT.

V and J are TRBV19 and TRBJ2-7; tentative D call: TRBD1 (6 bases). CDR1 and CDR2 (germline): LNHDA, SQIVND (reference sequence). V was pared by 6 bases and J by 4 bases, with 10 bases between. This CDR3 comprises 12 residues. In DNA form, the CDR3 reads TGTGCCAGTAGCAGGGGTGAATACGAGCAGTACTTC. This codes for CASSRGEYEQYF.

V gene TRBV6-1 combines with J gene TRBJ2-5; D ambiguous. The germline gives CDR1 MNHNS, CDR2 SASEGT. The CDR3 is 14 amino acids. Trimming removed 1 base at V and 9 bases at J, with 15 bases between. The chain's CDR3 is CASSEGGKSMPQYF. For the CDR3, the DNA is TGTGCCAGCAGTGAAGGGGGAAAAAGTATGCCCCAGTACTTC.

Notes on this clone: The identical CDR3 is also encoded by other nucleotide sequences in the sample. The chain employs TRBV10-1 and TRBJ1-6, with TRBD1 matching 9 bases. Germline CDR1 and CDR2: WNHNN and SYGVQD (reference sequence). This CDR3 is 15 amino acids long. The junction had 18 bases not matched to a gene; V was cut back by 11 bases and J by 13 bases. The CDR3 nucleotides are TGCGCCGGGGGGTTCACGGGACAGGGTATCTCTCCCCTCCACTTT. Translated: CAGGFTGQGISPLHF.

This chain links TRBV7-6 with TRBJ2-7; 8 nucleotides match TRBD2. In germline, CDR1 is SGHVS, CDR2 FNYEAQ. Trimming took 2 bases from V and 9 from J; bases not matched to a gene: 12. The CDR3 length is 15 residues. The CDR3 DNA sequence: TGTGCCAGCAGCTTAAGTGCTAGCGGGCTTATGGGGCAGTACTTC. It is translated as CASSLSASGLMGQYF.

This chain connects TRBV5-6 to TRBJ2-7; D is unclear. The V end was cut by 2 bases, the J end by 5 bases, with 11 bases between. Germline lookup yields CDR1 SGHDT and CDR2 YYEEEE. The CDR3 contains 13 residues. The CDR3 DNA sequence: TGTGCCAGCAGCTTTGAGCACACCAACGAGCAGTACTTC. Encoded protein: CASSFEHTNEQYF.

This clone occurred a few times. The J gene is TRBJ1-1, the V gene TRBV19; D gene unclear. The germline V gene has CDR1 LNHDA and CDR2 SQIVND (reference sequence). CDR3 length: 12 amino acids. V gave up 10 bases and J gave up 8 bases, with 17 bases separating them. This chain's CDR3 is CAIGRVPNEAFF. In nucleotides, the CDR3 is TGTGCCATCGGTCGGGTGCCGAACGAAGCTTTCTTT.

The chain couples TRBV5-6 to TRBJ2-7; TRBD1 agrees at 10 bases. The CDR3 loop spans 14 amino acids. J was trimmed by 3 bases and V by 4 bases; bases with no gene match: 4. The germline CDR1 and CDR2 sequences are SGHDT and YYEEEE. DNA of the CDR3: TGTGCCAGCAGCGATCGGACAGGGGGCTACGAGCAGTACTTC. Its protein is CASSDRTGGYEQYF.

This chain uses TRBV14 with TRBJ2-1; possible D gene TRBD1, 7 bases. CDR1 and CDR2 from the germline V gene are SGHDN and FVKESK. Trimming shortened V by 4 bases and J by 7 bases, and 20 bases separated the two germline ends. The CDR3 covers 16 residues. CDR3 bases: TGTGCCAGCAGCCCAATTAGCGGAGGGGGCAGGAATGAGCAGTTCTTC. It is translated as CASSPISGGGRNEQFF.

The rearrangement uses TRBV7-8 and TRBJ1-5; tentative D call: TRBD1 (5 bases). This CDR3 is built from 18 residues. Per germline, CDR1 SGHVS and CDR2 FQNEAQ. V gave up 5 bases and J gave up 0 bases, with 20 bases separating them. The CDR3 is CASSPDSPDHPSNQPQHF. CDR3 in DNA: TGTGCCAGCAGCCCCGACAGCCCGGACCACCCTAGCAATCAGCCCCAGCATTTT.

V is TRBV6-4 and J is TRBJ2-3; 10 positions match TRBD2. This CDR3 comprises 14 residues. The junction had 2 bases not matched to a gene; V was cut back by 4 bases and J by 4 bases. In germline, CDR1 is MRHNA, CDR2 SNTAGT. For the CDR3, the DNA is TGTGCCAGCAGTGGAGCGGGAGGGGCAGATACGCAGTATTTT. Translated: CASSGAGGADTQYF.

This clone was seen more than once but under ten times. The V and J genes are TRBV27 and TRBJ2-3, with a tentative D call TRBD2 (7 bases). CDR1 MNHEY and CDR2 SMNVEV come from the germline V gene (reference sequence). V was clipped by 4 bases and J by 2 bases, with 13 bases between them. This CDR3 region has 15 residues. Written as DNA, the CDR3 is TGTGCCAGCAGTTCGAGGGGGGGGCTCACAGATACGCAGTATTTT. Its translation: CASSSRGGLTDTQYF.

The chain uses TRBV18 and TRBJ1-1, with D tentatively TRBD1 (5 bases). CDR1 KGHSH and CDR2 LQKENI come from the germline V gene. CDR3 length: 14 amino acids. V dropped 1 base and J dropped 7 bases, with 13 bases sitting between them. This CDR3 reads CASSPLPTRGEAFF. The DNA of the CDR3 is TGTGCCAGCTCACCACTCCCTACGAGGGGTGAAGCTTTCTTT.